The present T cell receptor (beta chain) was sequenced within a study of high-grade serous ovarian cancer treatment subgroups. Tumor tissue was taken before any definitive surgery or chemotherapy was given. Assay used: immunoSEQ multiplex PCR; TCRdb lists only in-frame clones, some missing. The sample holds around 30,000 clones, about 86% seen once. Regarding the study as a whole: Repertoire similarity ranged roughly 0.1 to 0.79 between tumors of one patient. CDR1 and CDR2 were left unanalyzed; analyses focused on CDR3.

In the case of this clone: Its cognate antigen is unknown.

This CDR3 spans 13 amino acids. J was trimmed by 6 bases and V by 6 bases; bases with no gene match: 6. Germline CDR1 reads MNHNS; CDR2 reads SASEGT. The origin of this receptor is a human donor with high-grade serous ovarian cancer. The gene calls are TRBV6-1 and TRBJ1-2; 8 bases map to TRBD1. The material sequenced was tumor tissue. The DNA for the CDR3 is TGTGCCAGCAGGGCAGGGGGCGGGGATGGCTACACCTTC. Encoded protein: CASRAGGGDGYTF.